The next 29 T cell receptor beta chains were all read from a single sample in a study of T cell changes during pregnancy in multiple sclerosis. TCRdb's copy holds only in-frame clones and misses some; the assay was immunoSEQ multiplex PCR. Of 40,000 to 55,000 clones in the sample, approximately 92% were seen once. The starting material was CD4+ T cells from peripheral blood mononuclear cells, obtained before pregnancy. Source of these receptors: a female donor with multiple sclerosis, enrolled in a pregnancy study.

The chain combines TRBV5-1 with TRBJ2-2; 8 bases agree with TRBD2. J lost 3 bases, V lost 2 bases, and 6 bases had no gene match. CDR1 and CDR2 from the germline V gene are SGHRS and YFSETQ. The CDR3 is 16 residues long. The CDR3 is CASSLTGGVDTGELFF. CDR3 nucleotide sequence: TGCGCCAGCAGCTTAACGGGAGGGGTTGACACCGGGGAGCTGTTTTTT.

The chain couples TRBV25-1 to TRBJ2-3; TRBD1 matches 10 bases. Germline V lookup: CDR1 MGHDK, CDR2 SYGVNS. The CDR3 loop spans 16 amino acids. V gave up 1 base and J gave up 3 bases; unmatched junction bases: 4. The CDR3 region has the DNA TGTGCCAGCAGTGAATTAAGGACAGGGGGGACAGATACGCAGTATTTT. It translates to CASSELRTGGTDTQYF.

This chain connects TRBV25-1 to TRBJ1-2; D is uncertain. Germline V gene sequence: CDR1 MGHDK, CDR2 SYGVNS. This CDR3 has 13 residues. Deletions cut 0 bases from V and 5 bases from J, with 7 bases between. CDR3 in DNA: TGTGCCAGCAGTGAATACGGGAGTTATGGCTACACCTTC. Translation: CASSEYGSYGYTF.

This sequence joins TRBV7-9 and TRBJ1-1; 7 bases are a match to TRBD1. The germline V gene has CDR1 SEHNR and CDR2 FQNEAQ (reference sequence). The length of the CDR3 is 13 residues. Trimming took 4 bases from V and 3 from J; bases not matched to a gene: 2. The CDR3 protein is CASSSQGYTEAFF. CDR3 nucleotide sequence: TGTGCCAGCAGCTCACAGGGGTACACTGAAGCTTTCTTT. Full variable domain (outside the CDR3, taken from reference TRBV7-9 and TRBJ1-1): DTGVSQNPRHKITKRGQNVTFRCDPISEHNRLYWYRQTLGQGPEFLTYFQNEAQLEKSRLLSDRFSAERPKGSFSTLEIQRTEQGDSAMYLCASSSQGYTEAFFGQGTRLTVV.

This clone was detected only once. CDR3 nucleotides: TGTGCCAGTAGAGCGGGAGGCGTGAATGAGCAGTTCTTC. This translates into CASRAGGVNEQFF. This chain joins TRBV19 and TRBJ2-1, with 9 bases fitting TRBD2. Germline V CDR1 and CDR2: LNHDA, SQIVND (reference sequence). This CDR3 is built from 13 residues. V trimming: 6 bases; J trimming: 7 bases; junction bases outside the gene matches: 4.

A single count supports this clone. This chain links TRBV11-3 with TRBJ2-5, with D possibly being TRBD2 (5 bases). Trimming took 4 bases from V and 2 from J, leaving 11 bases between them. The CDR3 loop spans 14 amino acids. The germline V gene encodes CDR1 SGHNT and CDR2 YENEEA. The CDR3 nucleotides are TGTGCCAGCAGCTCCGGACGGGATCAAGAGACCCAGTACTTC. It is translated as CASSSGRDQETQYF.

V is TRBV7-8 and J is TRBJ2-1, with TRBD2 identical over 15 bases. J was trimmed by 7 bases and V by 4 bases; bases with no gene match: 5. Per the germline V gene, CDR1 is SGHVS and CDR2 is FQNEAQ. The CDR3 contains 16 residues. CDR3 coding DNA: TGTGCCAGCAGCTCTGCCGGGACTAGCGGGAGGAATGAGCAGTTCTTC. This sequence encodes CASSSAGTSGRNEQFF.

This clone is a singleton in its sample. The chain carries TRBV7-8 and TRBJ2-5, with a tentative D call TRBD2 (7 bases). Between the trimmed V and J ends, which lost 0 bases and 4 bases, there was a span of 12 bases. CDR3 length equals 15 residues. CDR1 and CDR2 (germline): SGHVS, FQNEAQ. CDR3 region: CASSLAGGARETQYF. The CDR3 coding sequence is TGTGCCAGCAGCTTAGCTGGGGGGGCGAGAGAGACCCAGTACTTC.

V is TRBV19 and J is TRBJ1-4; D is unclear. CDR1 is LNHDA, CDR2 SQIVND, per germline (reference sequence). The V and J ends lost 7 bases and 5 bases respectively, with 20 bases between them. The length of the CDR3 is 16 residues. The CDR3 nucleotides are TGTGCCAGTAATAGGGCAGCTCAAGACTACAATGAAAAACTGTTTTTT. It is translated as CASNRAAQDYNEKLFF.

CDR3 loop: CASSQRAGLTYNEQFF. CDR3 sequence (DNA): TGCGCCAGCAGCCAACGCGCGGGATTGACCTACAATGAGCAGTTCTTC. The chain employs TRBV4-3 and TRBJ2-1, with a weak D call TRBD2 (6 bases). V dropped 2 bases and J dropped 2 bases, with 13 bases sitting between them. The CDR3 length is 16 residues. CDR1 is LGHNA, CDR2 YSLEER, per germline.

J is TRBJ2-5 and V is TRBV21-1; TRBD2, the D gene given by the table, was not confirmed from the DNA. TRBV21-1 is noted as a pseudogene. There are 14 residues in the CDR3. CDR3 in amino acids: CASSKVEGRETQYF. The CDR3 bases are TGTGCCAGCAGCAAAGTGGAGGGTAGGGAGACCCAGTACTTC.

V and J are TRBV30 and TRBJ2-2; no clear D. V lost 1 base and J 3 bases, leaving 9 bases between the germline ends. The length of the CDR3 is 14 residues. The germline V gene encodes CDR1 GTSNPN and CDR2 SVGIG (reference sequence). The CDR3 DNA is TGTGCCTGGAGTGAAACTGGAGACACCGGGGAGCTGTTTTTT. Its translation is CAWSETGDTGELFF.

The chain combines TRBV6-1 with TRBJ2-6; 7 bases are a match to TRBD2. Germline trimming cut 7 bases from V and 0 bases from J; bases unmatched to any gene: 3. Per the germline V gene, CDR1 is MNHNS and CDR2 is SASEGT. There are 15 residues in the CDR3. CDR3 residues: CASIPGGSGANVLTF. Written as DNA, the CDR3 is TGTGCCAGCATCCCGGGGGGCTCTGGGGCCAACGTCCTGACTTTC.

This clone was recorded once. The V gene is TRBV5-5, the J gene TRBJ2-7, with 9 positions matching TRBD2. V was pared by 3 bases and J by 2 bases, with 3 bases of the junction left unmatched. From germline, CDR1 is SGHKS and CDR2 YYEKEE (reference sequence). The CDR3 runs to 14 residues. DNA for the CDR3: TGTGCCAGCAGCTGGGCTAGCGGGACCTACGAGCAGTACTTC. Translation: CASSWASGTYEQYF.

The V and J genes are TRBV7-9 and TRBJ1-2; the D gene is possibly TRBD1 (6 bases). The germline V and J ends were trimmed by 1 base and 8 bases, with 17 bases remaining between them. Per the germline V gene, CDR1 is SEHNR and CDR2 is FQNEAQ (reference sequence). The CDR3 length is 15 residues. Written as DNA, the CDR3 is TGTGCCAGCAGCTTAGGCGACAGGAAGAGTGTCGGCTACACCTTC. Its protein product is CASSLGDRKSVGYTF.

The V gene is TRBV28, the J gene TRBJ1-1; 10 bases map to TRBD1. V gave up 6 bases and J gave up 0 bases; unmatched junction bases: 7. The CDR3 runs to 16 residues. The germline CDR1 and CDR2 sequences are MDHEN and SYDVKM. CDR3 sequence: CASRVGQGILNTEAFF. The CDR3 nucleotides are TGTGCCAGCAGAGTGGGACAGGGGATATTGAACACTGAAGCTTTCTTT.

The rearrangement links TRBV5-1 to TRBJ2-5, with TRBD1 matching 7 bases. Germline CDR1 and CDR2: SGHRS and YFSETQ. This CDR3 comprises 14 residues. Losses at the gene ends were 7 bases for V and 3 bases for J; bases not matched to a gene: 9. CDR3 nucleotides: TGCGCCAGCGAATCAGGGGGAAGGAAAGAGACCCAGTACTTC. Translated: CASESGGRKETQYF. Full variable domain (outside the CDR3, taken from reference TRBV5-1 and TRBJ2-5): KAGVTQTPRYLIKTRGQQVTLSCSPISGHRSVSWYQQTPGQGLQFLFEYFSETQRNKGNFPGRFSGRQFSNSRSEMNVSTLELGDSALYLCASESGGRKETQYFGPGTRLLVL.

The chain joins TRBV4-3 to TRBJ2-3, with a possible D match to TRBD2 (6 bases). Trimming cost V 1 base and J 2 bases, with 13 bases left between them. The length of the CDR3 is 16 residues. The V gene's germline CDR1 is LGHNA and CDR2 YSLEER. This chain's CDR3 is CASSQAGSLYTDTQYF. The DNA of the CDR3 is TGCGCCAGCAGCCAAGCCGGGAGCCTTTACACAGATACGCAGTATTTT.

The chain joins TRBV10-2 to TRBJ2-1; 8 nucleotides align to TRBD2. Trimming removed 8 bases from V and 6 bases from J; junction bases left unmatched: 6. The CDR3 sequence is 13 residues long. CDR1 WSHSY and CDR2 SAAADI come from the germline V gene. DNA of the CDR3: TGCGCCAGCGGGACTAGTTGGGCCAATGAGCAGTTCTTC. It yields the protein CASGTSWANEQFF.

V usage is TRBV30 and J usage is TRBJ2-2, with unresolved D. V lost 2 bases and J lost 6, with 7 bases in between. The germline CDR1 and CDR2 sequences are GTSNPN and SVGIG (reference sequence). This CDR3 region has 12 residues. The chain's CDR3 is CAWSLSAGELFF. The CDR3 nucleotides are TGTGCCTGGAGTCTATCGGCCGGGGAGCTGTTTTTT.

The rearrangement uses TRBV27 and TRBJ1-5; D remains unclear. Looked up from germline, CDR1 is MNHEY and CDR2 is SMNVEV (reference sequence). The CDR3 is 13 residues long. V lost 3 bases and J lost 3, with 6 bases in between. CDR3 coding DNA: TGTGCCAGCAGTTTCCGGGACAATCAGCCCCAGCATTTT. Its protein is CASSFRDNQPQHF.

CDR3 residues: CASRGRTAPNTEAFF. DNA of the CDR3: TGTGCCAGCAGGGGACGGACAGCCCCTAACACTGAAGCTTTCTTT. This chain links TRBV2 with TRBJ1-1, with D possibly matching TRBD1 (6 bases). The germline gives CDR1 SNHLY, CDR2 FYNNEI. This CDR3 spans 15 amino acids. Between the trimmed V and J ends, which lost 6 bases and 2 bases, there was a span of 16 bases.

The chain recombines TRBV2 with TRBJ1-5, with TRBD1 matching over 7 bases. Per the germline V gene, CDR1 is SNHLY and CDR2 is FYNNEI. J was trimmed by 9 bases and V by 6 bases; bases with no gene match: 14. This CDR3 has 15 amino acids. Here the CDR3 reads CASSDGQASFGPQHF. The CDR3 bases are TGTGCCAGCAGCGATGGACAGGCCTCCTTTGGGCCCCAGCATTTT. Complete variable domain (other parts from reference TRBV2 and TRBJ1-5): EPEVTQTPSHQVTQMGQEVILRCVPISNHLYFYWYRQILGQKVEFLVSFYNNEISEKSEIFDDQFSVERPDGSNFTLKIRSTKLEDSAMYFCASSDGQASFGPQHFGDGTRLSIL.

V usage is TRBV7-2 and J usage is TRBJ2-7; D remains unclear. V dropped 5 bases and J dropped 2 bases, with 7 bases sitting between them. CDR1 is SGHTA and CDR2 is FQGNSA in the germline V gene. The CDR3 consists of 12 residues. The CDR3 region has the DNA TGTGCCAGCAGCCCAACTGCCTACGAGCAGTACTTC. It codes for CASSPTAYEQYF.

V gene TRBV29-1 combines with J gene TRBJ2-3; 8 nucleotides match TRBD2. CDR1 is SQVTM, CDR2 ANQGSEA, per germline. Trimming at V came to 7 bases and at J to 2 bases, leaving 8 bases not matched to a gene. The CDR3 is made up of 14 amino acids. The CDR3 nucleotides read TGCAGCGCAAGGACTAGCAGTCACACAGATACGCAGTATTTT. Protein: CSARTSSHTDTQYF.

The rearrangement joins TRBV30 to TRBJ1-1; TRBD1 might be the D (6 bases). Germline lookup yields CDR1 GTSNPN and CDR2 SVGIG (reference sequence). Trimming removed 0 bases from V and 4 bases from J, with 18 bases in between. The length of the CDR3 is 16 residues. Here the CDR3 DNA reads TGTGCCTGGAGTGTATCCATTGGGGGCTTTATCACTGAAGCTTTCTTT. The encoded protein is CAWSVSIGGFITEAFF.

The chain couples TRBV7-3 to TRBJ2-7; 7 nucleotides align to TRBD2. V trimming: 1 base; J trimming: 2 bases; junction bases outside the gene matches: 8. The CDR3 spans 16 residues. Germline V lookup: CDR1 SGHTA, CDR2 FQGTGA. The CDR3 DNA reads TGTGCCAGCAGCTTAATAGGAACAGCGGGGACCTACGAGCAGTACTTC. Protein product: CASSLIGTAGTYEQYF.

The chain employs TRBV11-2 and TRBJ2-7; possibly TRBD2 for D (6 bases). The germline V gene encodes CDR1 SGHAT and CDR2 FQNNGV. The CDR3 contains 15 residues. Trimming stripped 6 bases from V and 0 bases from J, with 15 bases between. Here the CDR3 DNA reads TGTGCCAGCAGTGGGAGACGGGGGAGCTCCTACGAGCAGTACTTC. It codes for CASSGRRGSSYEQYF. Filled out from reference TRBV11-2 and TRBJ2-7, the complete variable domain reads EAGVAQSPRYKIIEKRQSVAFWCNPISGHATLYWYQQILGQGPKLLIQFQNNGVVDDSQLPKDRFSAERLKGVDSTLKIQPAKLEDSAVYLCASSGRRGSSYEQYFGPGTRLTVT.

The J gene is TRBJ1-5, the V gene TRBV5-6; no definite D call. CDR1 and CDR2 from the germline V gene are SGHDT and YYEEEE. Trimming left V 3 bases short and J 0 bases short, with 16 bases between. The CDR3 covers 17 residues. CDR3 sequence (DNA): TGTGCCAGCAGCTCGTGGTTAGCTGCCAATAGCAATCAGCCCCAGCATTTT. Protein sequence: CASSSWLAANSNQPQHF.